The text below deals with one T cell receptor (beta chain). Its antigen is currently unknown. The sample comes from a study of T cells expressing NK-cell markers. Study-level background: It was sorted CD3+CD56-NKG2C+, CD3+CD56+NKG2C- and CD3+CD56+NKG2C+ T cells that provided the TCR beta repertoires. In the group of eight sequenced donors, seven were HCMV-seropositive and one was seronegative. Notes on the study in general: In roughly six donors, dominant NKG2C+ clonotypes were roughly 1.0-8% of CD8+ T cells.

The authors generated TCR beta cDNA through 5'RACE template switching with UMIs. Reprocessing the 5' RACE reads, TCRdb reports a single entry for every CDR3 protein and omits DNA. The listing contains approximately 550,000 distinct CDR3 sequences. Looked up from germline, CDR1 is MNHEY and CDR2 is SVGAGI. The CDR3 totals 14 residues. This rearrangement joins TRBV6-5 to TRBJ2-5; TCRdb gives TRBD2 as the D gene, but with no DNA this cannot be confirmed. The sequencing sample was made of blood T cells: a sorted CD56 or NKG2C T cell subset, CD4+ or CD8+ T cells, or bulk PBMC T cells (not recorded which). This sequence originates from a man younger than 35 in good health. CDR3 sequence: CASSYQTMGETQYF.